The present T cell receptor beta chain was sequenced within a study of breast tumors, draining lymph nodes, adjacent tissues. Regarding the study as a whole: Data only fit, rather than demonstrated, lymph node origin of most tumor T cells. Data fit most tumor T cells coming from lymph node, expanding in tumor. Luminal-like breast cancer showed significantly greater tumor-nontumor repertoire similarity than basal-like breast cancer did. Tumor TCR diversity was below lymph nodes but above nontumor tissue.

Germline V gene lookup returns CDR1 DFQATT and CDR2 SNEGSKA (reference sequence). The V and J ends lost 3 bases and 0 bases, in that order; junction bases with no gene match: 9. The CDR3 is 17 amino acids. In TCRdb, the multiplex PCR reads were re-called with MiXCR into one record per CDR3 protein. Here the sample spans about 140,000 distinct CDR3 sequences, around 20% being singletons. A word on this clonotype: The antigen remains unidentified.

Axillary draining lymph nodes of breast cancer patients supplied the node samples. The rearrangement joins TRBV20-1 to TRBJ2-4; 9 bases line up with TRBD2. The sequence came from a female donor with breast cancer. Some clones in this sample may be carry-over from other donors' samples. Sequencing was performed on axillary lymph node tissue. CDR3 region: CSASPLTSGIAKNIQYF. DNA for the CDR3: TGCAGTGCTAGTCCTTTGACTAGCGGAATAGCCAAAAACATTCAGTACTTC.